This T cell receptor beta chain was recorded in a study of T cells in Graves' hyperthyroidism and ophthalmopathy (dated by TCRdb to 2018 to 2020). A note on the overall study: Peripheral blood was collected at initial diagnosis, before any treatment. To identify TCR V-J signatures that set the groups apart, the researchers used a discovery cohort of approximately 98 patients, made up of roughly 40 with Graves' ophthalmopathy and about 60 with stable Graves' hyperthyroidism. Prospective prediction of ophthalmopathy was tested in an independent validation cohort of 18 to 20 hyperthyroidism patients and roughly 16 patients who later progressed to ophthalmopathy. The roughly 90 discovery patients were divided at random into training and test sets in a 7:3 ratio. Thyroid tissue and blood T-cell repertoires from roughly 6 Graves' hyperthyroidism patients were also compared in the study. After sampling, hyperthyroidism patients received methimazole starting at 30 mg daily, and ophthalmopathy patients received high-dose intravenous methylprednisolone. TCR Vbeta CDR3 sequencing of 135 peripheral blood samples (about 45 ophthalmopathy, around 80 hyperthyroidism and roughly 17 progressor patients) is reported in the paper. What the work shows at the level of the full study, not this receptor alone: A model built on a 13 V-J signature distinguished ophthalmopathy from stable hyperthyroidism, reaching roughly 88% sensitivity and 81.08% specificity in cross-validation and 80%/75% in testing. Most expanded thyroid clonotypes (frequency above 0.001) were also detected in blood, a finding suggesting that blood repertoires may reflect thyroid immune responses. In validation, the model predicted progression to ophthalmopathy a median of approximately 6.3 months before onset, with about 67% sensitivity and roughly 77% specificity. Sample size was not statistically predetermined, and blinding of investigators to group allocation was not performed.

Graves' hyperthyroidism was defined as stable when no progression to ophthalmopathy occurred over 18 months of follow-up. Hyperthyroidism patients were newly diagnosed, with disease duration under 2 months, and aged 18 to 65 years. Patients with uncontrolled infections, other autoimmune diseases, pregnancy or lactation were excluded. Diagnoses were based on clinical symptoms, serum thyroxine and TRAb, thyroid ultrasound and orbital computed tomography. PBMCs were isolated from 10 ml of fresh peripheral blood by Ficoll-Paque density gradient centrifugation. Trizol reagent was used to extract total RNA, and RNA quality was then checked on an Agilent 2100 Bioanalyzer. The TCR beta CDR3 regions were amplified from the RNA transcripts. The TCR CDR3 was subjected to a first round of RT-PCR using the HTBI primer set and the Qiagen OneStep RT-PCR kit. Libraries were constructed in a second round of multiplex PCR, after which size selection and purification were carried out. Libraries were sequenced paired-end with 100 bp reads on an Illumina HiSeq2000. The authors' pipeline ran thus. SOAPnuke was used to process the raw data, with reads discarded if the reads contained adapters or uncalled bases, had a mean Phred below 15, or lacked an exact constant-primer or identifier match. COPE v1.2.5 was used to merge high-quality paired reads, and clonotypes were defined as unique nucleotide sequences. MiTCR v1.1 was used to align the clonotypes against IMGT TRBV, TRBD and TRBJ reference segments. The analysis was restricted to V-J combinations with a frequency above 0.0001, which together covered 99.2% of the repertoires. A TCS score was defined as the ratio of F50 (clonal expansion) to E x V (chaos), with BLOSUM62-based TCRdist applied between CDR3 peptides within each V-J. Welch's t-statistics and random forest reduced just over 500 V-J features to under 15, which were used in a naive Bayes classifier (R e1071). Through fastp at Q25 and MiXCR, TCRdb rebuilt clones from the public reads, retaining in-frame beta chains. A single entry per CDR3 protein holds the most common genes and DNA from its merged rows. TCRdb's processing, not the study's, gives the V and J calls here. The sample has more than 550,000 distinct CDR3 sequences on record, around 15% of them singletons. Roughly a sixth of the sample belongs to the ten largest clones.

The CDR3 numbers 15 residues from cysteine through phenylalanine. Only the CDR3 DNA stays, 45 bases, in frame from base 1. The germline V gene provides CDR1 SGHDN and CDR2 FVKESK. Trimming removed 0 bases from V and 9 bases from J; the gene matches leave 7 bases unexplained. With respect to this clonotype: There is no known antigen for this receptor. No much larger clone exists at a distance of one base, and base qualities are not known.

The clonotype originates from a man between 50 and 59 years old with Graves' hyperthyroidism. The sequence joins TRBV14 to TRBJ2-1, with 8 junctional bases fitting TRBD1. The sample was blood. The CDR3 region reads CASSQDLTGGSEQFF. The DNA is TGTGCCAGCAGCCAAGATTTAACAGGGGGTAGTGAGCAGTTCTTC.